These 5 T cell receptor beta chains share one sample of origin, sequenced in a study of blood T cell repertoires in COVID-19. Sequencing used immunoSEQ multiplex PCR; TCRdb keeps in-frame clones, though not all of them. The sample consists of 250,000 to 300,000 clones, 80% to 90% of them appearing once. Sequencing used peripheral blood. The receptors derive from a woman between 70 and 85 years old with COVID-19, enrolled during active disease.

This clone was picked up one time. The rearrangement joins TRBV19 to TRBJ2-4; maybe TRBD2 (5 bases). This CDR3 has 16 residues. In germline, CDR1 is LNHDA, CDR2 SQIVND (reference sequence). V lost 5 bases to trimming and J lost 0 bases, with 14 bases between them. CDR3 residues: CASSDLAGLAKNIQYF. The DNA for the CDR3 is TGTGCCAGTAGTGACTTGGCAGGACTAGCCAAAAACATTCAGTACTTC.

The V gene is TRBV19, the J gene TRBJ2-2; 8 bases are shared with TRBD2. Germline CDR1 is LNHDA and CDR2 is SQIVND (reference sequence). Unmatched junction bases numbered 9, after V lost 3 bases and J lost 3 bases. This CDR3 spans 17 amino acids. The CDR3 region is CASSISNRAGDTGELFF. CDR3 nucleotide sequence: TGTGCCAGTAGTATTAGTAACCGAGCGGGGGACACCGGGGAGCTGTTTTTT.

The rearrangement uses TRBV28 and TRBJ2-5; 10 bases are a match to TRBD2. The germline gives CDR1 MDHEN, CDR2 SYDVKM. V lost 3 bases and J lost 2; bases outside the gene matches: 9. The CDR3 length is 17 residues. In nucleotides, the CDR3 is TGTGCCAGCAGTTTTCTAGCGGGGGAGGTCAGGCAAGAGACCCAGTACTTC. The encoded protein is CASSFLAGEVRQETQYF. The full variable domain, with the rest looked up from reference TRBV28 and TRBJ2-5, is DVKVTQSSRYLVKRTGEKVFLECVQDMDHENMFWYRQDPGLGLRLIYFSYDVKMKEKGDIPEGYSVSREKKERFSLILESASTNQTSMYLCASSFLAGEVRQETQYFGPGTRLLVL.

This clone was seen only once. The V call is TRBV7-2, the J call TRBJ1-1; TRBD1 aligns across 10 bases. The germline CDR1 and CDR2 sequences are SGHTA and FQGNSA. Unmatched junction bases numbered 4, after V lost 0 bases and J lost 0 bases. This CDR3 is built from 17 residues. DNA of the CDR3: TGTGCCAGCAGCTTAGCGGGGACAGGGGCTTTGAACACTGAAGCTTTCTTT. Translated: CASSLAGTGALNTEAFF.

The chain links TRBV19 to TRBJ1-1, with no clear D. Germline CDR1 LNHDA, CDR2 SQIVND (reference sequence). The CDR3 covers 13 residues. Trimming removed 7 bases at V and 5 bases at J, with 14 bases between. CDR3 bases: TGTGCCAGTAAGGCGGGTTGGTGGACTGAAGCTTTCTTT. Encoded protein: CASKAGWWTEAFF. Full variable domain (missing parts from reference TRBV19 and TRBJ1-1): DGGITQSPKYLFRKEGQNVTLSCEQNLNHDAMYWYRQDPGQGLRLIYYSQIVNDFQKGDIAEGYSVSREKKESFPLTVTSAQKNPTAFYLCASKAGWWTEAFFGQGTRLTVV.